These 3 T cell receptor beta chains were sequenced from one sample in a study of human T cells and chemical hapten exposure. Described time point: pre-sensitization, week 0. Stated treatment: therapeutic diphenylcyclopropenone sensitization with weekly scalp DPC. MiXCR, run by TCRdb on the RACE reads, gives a single entry per CDR3 protein. This table holds approximately 77,000 distinct CDR3 sequences, around 13% found once. The sequencing used whole blood, collected in connection with sensitization to the hapten diphenylcyclopropenone (DPC). Every receptor here comes from a woman aged 45-59 years with alopecia areata. Some clones in this sample may be carry-over from other donors' samples.

In its sample, this clonotype was seen many times. This chain joins TRBV20-1 and TRBJ2-1; 10 positions match TRBD2. Germline V gene sequence: CDR1 DFQATT, CDR2 SNEGSKA (reference sequence). V trimming: 6 bases; J trimming: 6 bases; junction bases outside the gene matches: 8. The CDR3 extends over 14 amino acids. The chain's CDR3 is CSAPGTSVTNEQFF. CDR3 DNA sequence: TGCAGTGCGCCCGGGACTAGCGTTACCAATGAGCAGTTCTTC.

The V call is TRBV28, the J call TRBJ2-7, with D uncertain. The CDR3 is 11 amino acids. Trimming removed 1 base at V and 10 bases at J, with 8 bases between. Germline loops: CDR1 MDHEN, CDR2 SYDVKM. Written as DNA, the CDR3 is TGTGCCAGCAGTTTATCCCGGAAACAGTACTTC. This gives the protein CASSLSRKQYF.

The table lists this clonotype with many counts. The V call is TRBV20-1, the J call TRBJ2-1, with D perhaps assigned TRBD1 or TRBD2 (6 bases each). The ends were cut back, 4 bases at V and 0 bases at J, with 13 bases in the middle. Germline V gene sequence: CDR1 DFQATT, CDR2 SNEGSKA (reference sequence). This CDR3 region has 15 residues. The DNA of the CDR3 is TGCAGTGCTAAGGGGGGCGTTAGCTCCTACAATGAGCAGTTCTTC. It translates to CSAKGGVSSYNEQFF.